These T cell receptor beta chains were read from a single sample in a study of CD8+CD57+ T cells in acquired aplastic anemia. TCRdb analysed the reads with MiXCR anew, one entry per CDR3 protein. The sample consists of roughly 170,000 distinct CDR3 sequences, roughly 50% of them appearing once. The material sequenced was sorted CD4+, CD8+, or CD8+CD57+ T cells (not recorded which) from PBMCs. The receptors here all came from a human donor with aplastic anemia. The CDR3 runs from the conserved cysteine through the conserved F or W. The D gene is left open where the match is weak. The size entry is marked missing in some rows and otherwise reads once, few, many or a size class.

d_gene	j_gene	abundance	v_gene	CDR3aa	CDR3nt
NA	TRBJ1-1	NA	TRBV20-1	CSASAGGPGTEAFF	TGCAGTGCGTCAGCGGGGGGCCCAGGGACTGAAGCTTTCTTT
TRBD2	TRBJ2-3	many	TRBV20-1	CSARVALAGGDTQYF	TGCAGTGCTAGAGTGGCACTAGCGGGGGGGGATACGCAGTATTTT
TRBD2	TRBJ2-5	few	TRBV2	CASRTGTSGETQYF	TGTGCCAGCAGGACCGGGACTAGCGGTGAGACCCAGTACTTC
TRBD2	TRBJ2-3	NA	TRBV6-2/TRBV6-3	CASQPSGYTSAVNF	TGTGCCAGCCAACCTAGCGGGTATACCTCTGCCGTGAATTTT
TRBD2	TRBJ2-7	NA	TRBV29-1	CSVGTSGAEQYF	TGCAGCGTGGGGACTAGCGGGGCCGAGCAGTACTTC
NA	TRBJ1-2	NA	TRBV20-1	CSADRDGVGYTF	TGCAGTGCGGACCGGGACGGCGTGGGCTACACCTTC
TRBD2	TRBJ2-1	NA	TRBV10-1	CASSESILLAGTQQFF	TGCGCCAGCAGTGAGTCGATTCTACTAGCGGGAACTCAGCAGTTCTTC
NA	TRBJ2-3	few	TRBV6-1	CASSSSALALNTQYF	TGTGCCAGCAGCTCTAGCGCGCTGGCCCTTAATACGCAGTATTTT
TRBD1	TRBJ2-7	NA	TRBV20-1	CSARGRGSSSYEQYF	TGCAGTGCTAGGGGCAGGGGGTCTAGCTCCTACGAGCAGTACTTC
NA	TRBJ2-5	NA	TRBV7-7	CASSSQPSRDETQYF	TGTGCCAGCAGCTCCCAACCGAGCAGGGACGAGACCCAGTACTTC
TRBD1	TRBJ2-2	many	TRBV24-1	CATSDPGTGVPGELFF	TGTGCCACCAGTGATCCCGGGACAGGGGTGCCCGGGGAGCTGTTTTTT
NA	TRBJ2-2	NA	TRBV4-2	CASSPRGVETGELFF	TGTGCCAGCAGCCCTAGGGGGGTCGAGACCGGGGAGCTGTTTTTT
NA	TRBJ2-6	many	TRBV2	CASKVAVSGANVLTF	TGTGCCAGCAAAGTTGCAGTCTCTGGGGCCAACGTCCTGACTTTC
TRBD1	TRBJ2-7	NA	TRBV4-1	CASSQYGTGGREQYF	TGCGCCAGCAGCCAGTATGGGACAGGGGGACGCGAGCAGTACTTC
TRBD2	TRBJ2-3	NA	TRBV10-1	CASGLGQDTQYF	TGCGCCTCCGGACTAGGGCAGGATACGCAGTATTTT
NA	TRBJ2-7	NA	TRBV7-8	CASSVQLSYEQYF	TGTGCCAGCAGCGTACAGTTATCCTACGAGCAGTACTTC
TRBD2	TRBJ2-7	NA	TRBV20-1	CSATSGDSYEQYF	TGCAGTGCTACTAGCGGGGACTCCTACGAGCAGTACTTC
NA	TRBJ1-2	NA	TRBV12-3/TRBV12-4	CASTARSYGYTF	TGTGCCAGCACCGCCCGCTCCTATGGCTACACCTTC
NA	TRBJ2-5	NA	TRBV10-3	CAISVGNSLWETQYF	TGTGCCATCAGTGTAGGGAATAGCTTGTGGGAGACCCAGTACTTC
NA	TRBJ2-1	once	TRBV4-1	CASSPMGLSEQFF	TGCGCCAGCAGCCCCATGGGACTTTCTGAGCAGTTCTTC
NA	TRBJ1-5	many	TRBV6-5	CAAGPAANQPQHF	TGTGCCGCCGGACCCGCGGCCAATCAGCCCCAGCATTTT
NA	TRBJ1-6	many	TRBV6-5	CASSYSNGDNSPLHF	TGTGCCAGCAGTTACTCGAATGGGGATAATTCACCCCTCCACTTT
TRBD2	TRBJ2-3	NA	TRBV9	CASSTASASGGPLDTQYF	TGTGCCAGCAGCACCGCCAGTGCTAGCGGGGGCCCCCTGGATACGCAGTATTTT
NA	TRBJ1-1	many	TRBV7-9	CASSGGGRSAEAFF	TGTGCCAGCAGCGGGGGGGGGAGGAGCGCTGAAGCTTTCTTT
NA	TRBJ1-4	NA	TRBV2	CASKRPGGLGEKLFF	TGTGCCAGCAAAAGGCCCGGGGGGCTAGGGGAAAAACTGTTTTTT
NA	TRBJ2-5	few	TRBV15	CATSGRRTIETQYF	TGTGCCACCAGCGGCCGAAGGACGATCGAGACCCAGTACTTC
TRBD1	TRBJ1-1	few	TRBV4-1	CASSQDATGGRMNTEAFF	TGCGCCAGCAGCCAAGATGCAACAGGGGGCCGAATGAACACTGAAGCTTTCTTT
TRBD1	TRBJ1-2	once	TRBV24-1	CATSDIGQGGYGYTF	TGTGCCACCAGTGACATCGGACAGGGCGGCTATGGCTACACCTTC
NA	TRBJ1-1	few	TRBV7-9	CASREWETEAFF	TGTGCCAGCAGAGAGTGGGAGACTGAAGCTTTCTTT
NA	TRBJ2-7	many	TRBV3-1	CASSRKPDSSYEQYF	TGTGCCAGCAGCCGCAAACCGGACAGCTCCTACGAGCAGTACTTC
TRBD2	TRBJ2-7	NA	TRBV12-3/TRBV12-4	CASSLSGGPEQYF	TGTGCCAGCAGTTTAAGCGGGGGGCCCGAGCAGTACTTC
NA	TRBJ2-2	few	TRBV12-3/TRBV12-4	CASSFLGQLNTGELFF	TGTGCCAGCAGTTTTTTGGGACAACTGAACACCGGGGAGCTGTTTTTT
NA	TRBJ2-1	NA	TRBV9	CASSSKRNEQFF	TGTGCCAGCAGCTCGAAGAGGAATGAGCAGTTCTTC
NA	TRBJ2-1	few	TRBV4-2	CASSQDHGTEQFF	TGTGCCAGCAGCCAAGATCACGGGACCGAGCAGTTCTTC
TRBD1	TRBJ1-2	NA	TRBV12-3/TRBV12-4	CASRSGQGADTF	TGTGCCAGCAGGTCGGGACAGGGGGCCGACACCTTC
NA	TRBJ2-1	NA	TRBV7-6	CASSLVSGASNEQFF	TGTGCCAGCAGCTTAGTTAGCGGAGCCTCTAATGAGCAGTTCTTC
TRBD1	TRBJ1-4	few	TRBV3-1	CASSQATGRNEKLFF	TGTGCCAGCAGCCAAGCGACAGGGCGTAATGAAAAACTGTTTTTT
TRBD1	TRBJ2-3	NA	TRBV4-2	CASSQGIGQGPTDTQYF	TGTGCCAGCAGCCAAGGCATAGGACAGGGCCCCACAGATACGCAGTATTTT
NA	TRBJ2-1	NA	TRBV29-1	CSVDGTPPSYNEQFF	TGCAGCGTTGATGGGACACCTCCTTCCTACAATGAGCAGTTCTTC
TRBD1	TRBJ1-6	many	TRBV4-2	CASSGRRDRGWSDNSPLHF	TGTGCCAGCAGCGGACGCCGGGACAGGGGGTGGTCGGATAATTCACCCCTCCACTTT
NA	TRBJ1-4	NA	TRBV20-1	CSALDGINEKLFF	TGCAGTGCTCTAGACGGTATTAATGAAAAACTGTTTTTT
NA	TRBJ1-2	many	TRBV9	CASSVATDPVYGYTF	TGTGCCAGCAGCGTAGCTACCGACCCTGTCTATGGCTACACCTTC
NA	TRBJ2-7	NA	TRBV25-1	CATSDPGIYEQYF	TGTGCCACCAGTGACCCCGGGATCTACGAGCAGTACTTC
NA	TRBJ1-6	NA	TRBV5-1	CASSPQGGDNSPLHF	TGCGCCAGCAGCCCACAGGGAGGGGATAATTCACCCCTCCACTTT
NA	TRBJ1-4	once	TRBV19	CASTGGVNNEKPFF	TGTGCCAGTACGGGAGGGGTAAATAATGAAAAACCGTTTTTT
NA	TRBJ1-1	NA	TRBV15	CATSRENTNTEAFF	TGTGCCACCAGCAGGGAAAACACCAACACTGAAGCTTTCTTT
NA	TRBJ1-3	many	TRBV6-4	CASNRTSTTAGNTIYF	TGTGCCAGCAACAGGACATCAACAACGGCTGGAAACACCATATATTTT
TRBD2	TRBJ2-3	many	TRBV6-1	CASSEGGRSTDTQYF	TGTGCCAGCAGTGAGGGGGGGAGGAGCACAGATACGCAGTATTTT
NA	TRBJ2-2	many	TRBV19	CASSPQGTGELFF	TGTGCCAGTAGTCCCCAGGGCACCGGGGAGCTGTTTTTT
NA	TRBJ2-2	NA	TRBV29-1	CSVLGGLDTGELFF	TGCAGCGTCCTCGGGGGTTTGGACACCGGGGAGCTGTTTTTT
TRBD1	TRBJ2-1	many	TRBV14	CASSTSGTGAAEQFF	TGTGCCAGCAGCACGTCCGGGACAGGGGCAGCTGAGCAGTTCTTC
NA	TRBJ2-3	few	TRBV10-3	CATGGPSTDTQYF	TGTGCCACCGGGGGTCCATCCACAGATACGCAGTATTTT
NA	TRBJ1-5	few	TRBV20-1	CSALDVESNQPQHF	TGCAGTGCCTTGGATGTAGAAAGCAATCAGCCCCAGCATTTT
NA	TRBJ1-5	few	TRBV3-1	CASAPGSNQPQHF	TGTGCCAGCGCCCCGGGCAGCAATCAGCCCCAGCATTTT
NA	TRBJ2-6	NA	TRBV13	CASSFSQGIFSGANVLTF	TGTGCCAGCAGCTTCTCGCAGGGGATATTCTCTGGGGCCAACGTCCTGACTTTC
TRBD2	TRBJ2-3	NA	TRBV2	CASTLTSGGPITDTQYF	TGTGCCAGCACCCTGACTAGCGGGGGGCCAATCACAGATACGCAGTATTTT
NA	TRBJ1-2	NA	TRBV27	CASSSWGVRPNYGYTF	TGTGCCAGCAGTTCTTGGGGGGTTAGACCTAACTATGGCTACACCTTC
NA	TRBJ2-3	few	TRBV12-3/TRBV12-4	CASSPIVRAGTDTQYF	TGTGCCAGCAGCCCCATAGTGCGGGCCGGCACAGATACGCAGTATTTT
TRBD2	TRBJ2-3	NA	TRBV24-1	CATSDFWTSFGVTQYF	TGTGCCACCAGTGACTTCTGGACTAGCTTCGGTGTCACGCAGTATTTT
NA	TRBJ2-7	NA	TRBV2	CASSENRGVYEQYF	TGTGCCAGCAGTGAGAATCGGGGAGTATACGAGCAGTACTTC